Included here is one T cell receptor beta chain sequence, with context. Assay used: immunoSEQ multiplex PCR; TCRdb lists only in-frame clones, some missing. The sample carries 150,000 to 200,000 clones, around four fifths recorded once. The sample belongs to a study of blood T cell repertoires in COVID-19. This CDR3 contains 13 residues. From germline, CDR1 is LGHDT and CDR2 YNNKEL (reference sequence). Trimming shortened V by 4 bases and J by 2 bases, and 9 bases separated the two germline ends. Participant ages covered roughly 18 to 89 years across 24 US areas. The sample comprised PBMCs or T cells enriched from blood (not recorded which). The chain couples TRBV3-1 (or the pseudogene TRBV3-2) to TRBJ2-7; D is unclear. This clonotype originated in a man in his 70s who had been exposed to COVID-19. The CDR3 DNA follows: TGTGCCAGCAGCCCCCGACACCCCTACGAGCAGTACTTC. As protein: CASSPRHPYEQYF.